These 8 T cell receptor beta chains originate from one sample sequenced in a study of T cell repertoires in aging, cancer and after chemotherapy. TCR beta rearrangements were amplified from peripheral blood genomic DNA. Multiplex touch-down PCR with TRB-A/B primers amplified rearranged V-D-J TRB sequences. TCRdb independently ran MiXCR on the multiplex PCR reads; one entry per CDR3 protein. The repertoire holds some 1,600 distinct CDR3 sequences, with 39% as singletons. What was sequenced was blood. Receptors were obtained from a human donor with a solid tumor.

The chain carries TRBV27 and TRBJ2-7, with D uncertain. This CDR3 spans 14 amino acids. The germline V gene has CDR1 MNHEY and CDR2 SMNVEV (reference sequence). V lost 5 bases and J lost 5, with 16 bases in between. The CDR3 protein is CASSATLLRHEQYF. The CDR3 region has the DNA TGTGCCAGCAGTGCCACACTCCTCCGTCACGAGCAGTACTTC.

The table lists this clonotype with a count of one. The genes are TRBV12-3 or TRBV12-4 and TRBJ1-6; possibly TRBD1 for D (5 bases). The CDR3 spans 17 residues. The V gene lost 6 bases and the J gene lost 4 bases, with 19 bases spanning the gap. This chain's CDR3 is CASSRVGGGGYNSPLHF. The CDR3 region has the DNA TGTGCCAGCAGCCGCGTCGGGGGTGGGGGTTATAATTCACCCCTCCACTTT.

Of note for this clonotype: One junction end disagrees with the germline gene, perhaps due to a read error. The chain carries TRBV6-5 and TRBJ1-5, with 7 bases that match TRBD1. The CDR3 covers 13 residues. Germline-derived CDR1 and CDR2 are MNHEY and SVGAGI. CDR3 DNA sequence: TGTGCCAGCAGTGACAGGGAAGGTCAGCCCAAGCATTTT. It codes for CASSDREGQPKHF.

Details on this clonotype: Sequence at one end of the junction differs from germline and may be a read error. The rearrangement links TRBV5-4 to TRBJ1-2; TRBD1 agrees at 7 bases. This CDR3 contains 14 residues. The germline V gene encodes CDR1 SGHNT and CDR2 YYREEE (reference sequence). The CDR3 loop reads CASSRRDRLSGYTF. The DNA for the CDR3 is TGCGCCAGCAGCCGGCGGGACAGACTTTCGGGCTACACCTTC.

The chain couples TRBV7-9 to TRBJ2-7, with D possibly matching TRBD1 (5 bases). Germline V gene data show CDR1 as SEHNR and CDR2 as FQNEAQ (reference sequence). Trimming took off 2 bases at V and 1 base at J, with 21 bases between the two ends. The CDR3 length is 18 residues. In DNA form, the CDR3 reads TGTGCCAGCAGCTTATCTTACATCGAAGGACAAGGGTCCTACGAGCAGTACTTC. Amino acid sequence: CASSLSYIEGQGSYEQYF.

This clonotype was seen only a few times. This rearrangement joins TRBV10-2 to TRBJ2-7, with D hard to call. Looked up from germline, CDR1 is WSHSY and CDR2 is SAAADI. The length of the CDR3 is 13 residues. V lost 5 bases and J 2 bases, leaving 10 bases between the germline ends. CDR3 coding DNA: TGCGCCAGCAGTAATAGCCGAGCCTACGAGCAGTACTTC. Translating it yields CASSNSRAYEQYF.

This clonotype is large by share. The rearrangement links TRBV7-6 to TRBJ2-7; 8 bases are a match to TRBD1. The CDR3 runs 15 residues. The V segment lost 3 bases and the J segment 4 bases; nucleotides outside the gene matches: 8. Germline V lookup: CDR1 SGHVS, CDR2 FNYEAQ. DNA for the CDR3: TGTGCCAGCAGCTTCGACAGGGACAGGACGTACGAGCAGTACTTC. Amino acid sequence: CASSFDRDRTYEQYF.

This clonotype has a handful of counts. This chain joins TRBV7-9 and TRBJ1-2; D perhaps matches TRBD1 (6 bases). CDR1 and CDR2 (germline): SEHNR, FQNEAQ (reference sequence). V was cut by 5 bases and J by 8 bases, with 12 bases left in between. The CDR3 consists of 12 residues. The CDR3 sequence: CASSARGRGYTF. CDR3 nucleotide sequence: TGTGCCAGCAGCGCCAGGGGAAGGGGCTACACCTTC. Full variable domain (rest looked up from reference TRBV7-9 and TRBJ1-2): DTGVSQNPRHKITKRGQNVTFRCDPISEHNRLYWYRQTLGQGPEFLTYFQNEAQLEKSRLLSDRFSAERPKGSFSTLEIQRTEQGDSAMYLCASSARGRGYTFGSGTRLTVV.